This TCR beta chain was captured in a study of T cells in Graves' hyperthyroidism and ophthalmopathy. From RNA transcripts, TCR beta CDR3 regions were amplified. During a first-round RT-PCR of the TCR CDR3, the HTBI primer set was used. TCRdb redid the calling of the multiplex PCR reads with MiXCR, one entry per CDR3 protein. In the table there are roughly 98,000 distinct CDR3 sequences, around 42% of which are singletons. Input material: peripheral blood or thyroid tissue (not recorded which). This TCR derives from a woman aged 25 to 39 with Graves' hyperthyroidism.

Here the CDR3 reads CASTRGDKTQYF. In DNA form, the CDR3 reads TGTGCCAGCACACGGGGGGACAAGACCCAGTACTTC. The chain carries TRBV9 and TRBJ2-5, with D perhaps TRBD2 (7 bases). Germline CDR1 and CDR2: SGDLS and YYNGEE. V dropped 6 bases and J dropped 6 bases, with 12 bases sitting between them. The CDR3 is made up of 12 amino acids.